This TCR beta chain was captured in a study of Graves' ophthalmopathy and Graves' hyperthyroidism. Regarding this clonotype: Mismatch with germline at one junction end may stem from a read error.

There are 15 residues in the CDR3. Using RNA transcripts, the TCR beta CDR3 regions were amplified. HTBI primers primed a first-round RT-PCR, and a second-round multiplex PCR followed. TCRdb re-derived calls from the multiplex PCR reads in MiXCR, one entry per CDR3 protein. The sample lists about 24,000 distinct CDR3 sequences, 45% to 60% occurring once. Sample: peripheral blood. The receptor was isolated from an adult woman with stable Graves' hyperthyroidism. V is TRBV12-3 or TRBV12-4 and J is TRBJ1-4; TRBD1 matches 8 bases. CDR3 nucleotide sequence: TGTGCCGGCAGACCTCGACAGGGGAATAATGAAAAACTGCTTTTT. It translates to CAGRPRQGNNEKLLF.